This TCR beta chain originates from a study of blood T cells in healthy people across ages. The length of the CDR3 is 16 residues. Trimming stripped 5 bases from V and 2 bases from J, with 16 bases between. In germline, CDR1 is SEHNR, CDR2 FQNEAQ (reference sequence). Sample-barcoded 5' priming and a J-beta primer mix drove a second PCR of 7 to 11 cycles. TCRdb reprocessed the 5' RACE reads via MiXCR and lists one record per CDR3 protein. The sample consists of a few hundred thousand distinct CDR3 sequences, roughly half of them appearing once. J is TRBJ1-5 and V is TRBV7-9, with D possibly matching TRBD1 (5 bases). The source of this sequence is a man aged 60 to 75 in good health. The material sequenced was blood. The CDR3 bases are TGTGCCAGCAGCCCGGGGGTCGGGCTTGGCAATCAGCCCCAGCATTTT. Translating gives CASSPGVGLGNQPQHF.